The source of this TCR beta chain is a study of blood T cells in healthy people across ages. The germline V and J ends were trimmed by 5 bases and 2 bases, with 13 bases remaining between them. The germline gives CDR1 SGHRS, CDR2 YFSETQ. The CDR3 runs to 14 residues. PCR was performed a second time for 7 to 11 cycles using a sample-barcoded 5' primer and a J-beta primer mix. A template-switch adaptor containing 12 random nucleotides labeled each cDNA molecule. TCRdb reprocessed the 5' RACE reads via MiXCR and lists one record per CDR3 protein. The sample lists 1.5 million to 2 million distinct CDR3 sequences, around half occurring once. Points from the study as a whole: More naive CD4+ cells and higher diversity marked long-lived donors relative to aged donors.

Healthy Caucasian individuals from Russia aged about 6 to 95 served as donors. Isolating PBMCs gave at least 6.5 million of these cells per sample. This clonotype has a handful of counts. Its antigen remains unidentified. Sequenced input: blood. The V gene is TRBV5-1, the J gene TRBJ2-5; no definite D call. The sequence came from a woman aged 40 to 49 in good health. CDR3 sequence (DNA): TGCGCCAGCAGATCGTCACAAGTACAAGAGACCCAGTACTTC. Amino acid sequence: CASRSSQVQETQYF.